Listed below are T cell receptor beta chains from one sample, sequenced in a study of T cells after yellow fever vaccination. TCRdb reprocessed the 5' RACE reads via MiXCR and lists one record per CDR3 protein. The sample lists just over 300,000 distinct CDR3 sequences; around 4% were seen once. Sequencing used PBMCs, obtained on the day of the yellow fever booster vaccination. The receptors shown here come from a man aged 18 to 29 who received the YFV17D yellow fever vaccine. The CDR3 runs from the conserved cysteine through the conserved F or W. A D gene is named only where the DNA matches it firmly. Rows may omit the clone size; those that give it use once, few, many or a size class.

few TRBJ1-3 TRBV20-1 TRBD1 TGCAGTGCTACCGGGACAGGGGCTGGAAACACCATATATTTT CSATGTGAGNTIYF
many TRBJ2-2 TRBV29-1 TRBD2 TGCAGCGTTGAAGGGTCTAGCGGGGGGACCGGGGAGCTGTTTTTT CSVEGSSGGTGELFF
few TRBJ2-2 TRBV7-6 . TGTGCCAGCAGCTTAGAAGGGATCACCGGGGAGCTGTTTTTT CASSLEGITGELFF
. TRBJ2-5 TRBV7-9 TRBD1 TGTGCCAGCAGCCAATTGCGGCAACAGGGGGCGCAGGAGACCCAGTACTTC CASSQLRQQGAQETQYF
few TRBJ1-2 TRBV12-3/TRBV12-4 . TGTGCCAGCAGTCCCGGACGGGTATGGAACTATGGCTACACCTTC CASSPGRVWNYGYTF
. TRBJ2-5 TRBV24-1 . TGTGCCACCAGTGATAACCGATCCGGAAGGATAGAGACCCAGTACTTC CATSDNRSGRIETQYF
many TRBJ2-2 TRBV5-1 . TGCGCCAGCAGCTTGGTAGGCAGCCAAAACACCGGGGAGCTGTTTTTT CASSLVGSQNTGELFF
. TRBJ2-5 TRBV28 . TGTGCCAGCAGTTTTCAAAATCTCCAAGAGACCCAGTACTTC CASSFQNLQETQYF
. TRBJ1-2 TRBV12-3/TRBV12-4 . TGTGCCAGCAGTTGGGGGAGTGGGAATGGCTATGGCTACACCTTC CASSWGSGNGYGYTF
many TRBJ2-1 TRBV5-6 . TGTGCCAGCAGCTTGGTGGATTACTCCTACAATGAGCAGTTCTTC CASSLVDYSYNEQFF
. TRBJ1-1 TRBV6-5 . TGTGCCAGCAGTCTCCAAAGGGCCAACACTGAAGCTTTCTTT CASSLQRANTEAFF
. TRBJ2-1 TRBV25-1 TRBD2 TGTGCCAGCAGGGGGGGGAGCTCCTACAATGAGCAGTTCTTC CASRGGSSYNEQFF
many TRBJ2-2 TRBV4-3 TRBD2 TGCGCCAGCAGCCAAGATCGGACTAGCCCGGCCGGGGAGCTGTTTTTT CASSQDRTSPAGELFF
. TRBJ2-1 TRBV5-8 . TGTGCCAGCAGCTCCCCCAGCTCCTACAATGAGCAGTTCTTC CASSSPSSYNEQFF
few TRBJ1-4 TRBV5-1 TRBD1 TGCGCCAGCAGGGCCCAGGGGGGGAACGAAAAACTGTTTTTT CASRAQGGNEKLFF
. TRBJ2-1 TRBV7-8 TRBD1 TGTGCCAGCAGCTCACATGGACAGGGTGGTGAGCAGTTCTTC CASSSHGQGGEQFF
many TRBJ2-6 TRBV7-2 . TGTGCCAGCAGCTCTCACTCTGGGGCCAACGTCCTGACTTTC CASSSHSGANVLTF
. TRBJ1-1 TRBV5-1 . TGCGCCAGCAGCTTGGAGGGGATTGGGAACACTGAAGCTTTCTTT CASSLEGIGNTEAFF
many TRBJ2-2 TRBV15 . TGTGCCACCAGCAGAGCCCGAGGCATTGGGCTTGGGGGGGGCCAGAACACCGGGGAGCTGTTTTTT CATSRARGIGLGGGQNTGELFF
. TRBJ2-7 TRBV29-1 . . CSVGPGQGYEQYF
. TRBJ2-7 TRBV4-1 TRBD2 TGCGCCAGCAGCCGAACTGAGCGGGGGGCTAACGAGCAGTACTTC CASSRTERGANEQYF
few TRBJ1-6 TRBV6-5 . TGTGCCAGCACCCTTAGCTCCTATAATTCACCCCTCCACTTT CASTLSSYNSPLHF
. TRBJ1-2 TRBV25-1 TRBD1 TGTGCCAGCAGTGAATCAGTCGGACAGGGAGGCTACACCTTC CASSESVGQGGYTF
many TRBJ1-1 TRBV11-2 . TGTGCCAGCAGCTTATTGTACGGGAACACTGAAGCTTTCTTT CASSLLYGNTEAFF
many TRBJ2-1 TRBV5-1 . TGCGCCAGCAGCTTGGGCCAACGTAGTTTCAACGTGTACAATGAGCAGTTCTTC CASSLGQRSFNVYNEQFF
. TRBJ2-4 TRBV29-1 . TGCAGCGTCGGAGGTGCACAAAACATTCAGTACTTC CSVGGAQNIQYF
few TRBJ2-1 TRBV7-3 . TGTGCCAGCAGCTTACAGTGGGGTAATAATGAGCAGTTCTTC CASSLQWGNNEQFF
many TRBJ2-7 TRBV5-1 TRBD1 TGCGCCAGCAGCCAGCAGGTGACAGGGGGTTCCTACGAGCAGTACTTC CASSQQVTGGSYEQYF
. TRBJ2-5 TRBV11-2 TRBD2 TGTGCCAGCAGCTTAAGGGCCGGGACTAGCGGGCAAGAGACCCAGTACTTC CASSLRAGTSGQETQYF
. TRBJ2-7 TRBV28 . TGTGCCAGCAGTCCTCACACTACCTACGAGCAGTACTTC CASSPHTTYEQYF
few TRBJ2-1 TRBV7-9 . TGTGCCAGCAGCTCGCGGACCGGCAATGAGCAGTTCTTC CASSSRTGNEQFF
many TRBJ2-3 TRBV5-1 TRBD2 TGCGCCAGCAGCCCCAGTATAGCGGGGTTCCCAGATACGCAGTATTTT CASSPSIAGFPDTQYF
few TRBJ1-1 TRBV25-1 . TGTGCCAGCAGTGAGCAGGACGGTGCTGAAGCTTTCTTT CASSEQDGAEAFF
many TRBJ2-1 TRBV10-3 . TGTGCCATCAGTGGGACCCAAGTGAATGAGCAGTTCTTC CAISGTQVNEQFF
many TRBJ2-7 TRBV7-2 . TGTGCCAGCAGCTTAGCCGGCGGCCTTGGTAACGAGCAGTACTTC CASSLAGGLGNEQYF
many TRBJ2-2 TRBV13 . TGTGCCAGCAGCTTCGGACGAACGAACACCGGGGAGCTGTTTTTT CASSFGRTNTGELFF
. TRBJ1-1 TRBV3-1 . TGTGCCAGCAAGGAGACAGGCAACACTGAAGCTTTCTTT CASKETGNTEAFF
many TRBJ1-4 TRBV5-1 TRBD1 TGCGCCAGCAGAAGGGACAGGTCTAATGAAAAACTGTTTTTT CASRRDRSNEKLFF
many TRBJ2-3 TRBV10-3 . TGTGCCATCAGTGGGTCTCAGGATACGCAGTATTTT CAISGSQDTQYF
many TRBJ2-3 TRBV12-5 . TGTGCTAGTGCCCCCACCCTGCGAGCGTATTTT CASAPTLRAYF
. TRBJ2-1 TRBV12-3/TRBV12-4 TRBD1 TGTGCCAGCAGCCCCCGGGACAGGGGGCACAATGAGCAGTTCTTC CASSPRDRGHNEQFF
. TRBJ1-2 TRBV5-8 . TGTGCCAGCAGCACTCCCAGGGGATTGGGCTATGGCTACACCTTC CASSTPRGLGYGYTF
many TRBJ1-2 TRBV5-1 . TGTGCCAGCAGCTTAGCAGGGAACTATGGCTACACCTTC CASSLAGNYGYTF
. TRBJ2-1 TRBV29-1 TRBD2 TGCAGCGTCCACAAAATCTCCACTAGCGGACCAGCGAATGAGCAGTTCTTC CSVHKISTSGPANEQFF
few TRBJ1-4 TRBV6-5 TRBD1 TGTGCCAGCAGTTACTCGTACAGGGGGGTCGAGAAACTGTTTTTT CASSYSYRGVEKLFF
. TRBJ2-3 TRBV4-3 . TGCGCCAGCAGCCAAAACCCTCTCGGGATATCCACAGATACGCAGTATTTT CASSQNPLGISTDTQYF
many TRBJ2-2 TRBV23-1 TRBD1 TGCGCCAGCAGTCGTCCGGGACAGTCGAACACCGGGGAGCTGTTTTTT CASSRPGQSNTGELFF
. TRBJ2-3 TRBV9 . TGTGCCAGCAGCGTACGGCGGGACATTACAGATACGCAGTATTTT CASSVRRDITDTQYF
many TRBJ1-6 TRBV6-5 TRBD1 TGTGCCAGCAGTTACGACAGGGACTCACCCCTCCACTTT CASSYDRDSPLHF
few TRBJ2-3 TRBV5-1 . TGCGCCAGCATGAGGGGGTTCACAGATACGCAGTATTTT CASMRGFTDTQYF
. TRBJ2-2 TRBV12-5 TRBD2 TGTGCTAGTGGTTTGGTACTAGCGGCGAACACCGGGGAGCTGTTTTTT CASGLVLAANTGELFF
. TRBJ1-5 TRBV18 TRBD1 TGTGCCAGCTCACGGGCCGGGACAGGGGGTGTTCAGCCCCAGCATTTT CASSRAGTGGVQPQHF
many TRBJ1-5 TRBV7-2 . TGTGCCAGCAGCTCGACAGGTTTTAATCAGCCCCAGCATTTT CASSSTGFNQPQHF
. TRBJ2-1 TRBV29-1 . TGCAGCGTTGAATCCCAGTACAATGAGCAGTTCTTC CSVESQYNEQFF
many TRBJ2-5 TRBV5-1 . TGCGCCAGCAGCCCCGGGGAGGTATGGGTGGAGACCCAGTACTTC CASSPGEVWVETQYF
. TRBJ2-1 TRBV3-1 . TGTGCCAGCAGCCAAACCCGGGCTGGCTACAATGAGCAGTTCTTC CASSQTRAGYNEQFF
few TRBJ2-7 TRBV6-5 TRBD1 TGTGCCAGCACCTCCCCGGGACAGGGGAAGCACGAGCAGTACTTC CASTSPGQGKHEQYF
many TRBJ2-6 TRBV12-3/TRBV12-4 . TGTGCCAGCGCTGGCGGAGGGGCCAACGTCCTGACTTTC CASAGGGANVLTF
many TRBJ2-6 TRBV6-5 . TGTGCCAGCAGTTACCTTTGGCTAGATCGAGGATCTGGGGCCAACGTCCTGACTTTC CASSYLWLDRGSGANVLTF
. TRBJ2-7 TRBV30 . TGTGCCTGGACGATGGGGGGTGGGCTCGAGCAGTACTTC CAWTMGGGLEQYF